The present TCR beta chain was sequenced within a study of shared clonotypes between healthy human individuals. The CDR3 has 18 amino acids. The germline V gene has CDR1 SSHAT and CDR2 FNYEAQ (reference sequence). A note on this clone: A junction boundary mismatches the germline segment, possibly from a read error.

CD45RO-negative CD8 cells positively selected for CCR7 made up the naive population, which excluded terminally differentiated effector memory CD45RA+ cells. Sequencing used immunoSEQ multiplex PCR; TCRdb keeps in-frame clones, though not all of them. The table lists more than 600,000 clones, 92% of them singletons. Sequencing input: naive CD8+ T cells sorted from blood. The rearrangement links TRBV7-7 to TRBJ2-1, with 7 bases lining up with TRBD1. The source of this sequence is a man in his thirties or forties in good health. Here the CDR3 DNA reads TGTGCTAGCAGCTCCCATTTGCCCGGGACAGTCCACAACAATGAGCAGTTCTTC. Amino acids: CASSSHLPGTVHNNEQFF.